The 21 T cell receptor beta chains listed next were all sequenced from one sample in a study of post-analysis software for immune sequencing data. Study outcomes and limitations: The study found TRBV5-6, TRBV5-1 and TRBV20-1 among about five TRBV segments more frequent in patients than controls.

Unique molecular identifiers had been added to the TCR beta cDNA libraries. TCRdb itself ran the PCR reads through MiXCR, one entry per CDR3 protein. Of 250,000 to 300,000 distinct CDR3 sequences listed, approximately 34% are singletons. No cognate antigen is known for these TCRs. The specimen was blood. The receptors stem from a girl aged 10-17 years with multiple sclerosis.

J is TRBJ1-1 and V is TRBV13; D unresolved. CDR1 and CDR2 from the germline V gene are PRHDT and FYEKMQ (reference sequence). The CDR3 runs 15 residues. Trimming cost V 4 bases and J 0 bases, with 12 bases left between them. CDR3 residues: CASSWEGGMNTEAFF. The CDR3 DNA reads as TGTGCCAGCAGCTGGGAGGGAGGGATGAACACTGAAGCTTTCTTT.

V usage is TRBV20-1 and J usage is TRBJ2-1; TRBD2 matches 16 bases. Germline V gene lookup returns CDR1 DFQATT and CDR2 SNEGSKA (reference sequence). J lost 0 bases, V lost 3 bases, and 17 bases had no gene match. The CDR3 spans 22 residues. The CDR3 sequence: CSASEFIPGLAGGRSSYNEQFF. As DNA, the CDR3 is TGCAGTGCTAGCGAATTTATTCCGGGACTAGCGGGGGGGCGAAGCTCCTACAATGAGCAGTTCTTC.

This clonotype was seen a few times. The genes are TRBV18 and TRBJ2-3, with D possibly matching TRBD2 (5 bases). The length of the CDR3 is 15 residues. The germline CDR1 and CDR2 sequences are KGHSH and LQKENI. V was pared by 4 bases and J by 1 base, with 12 bases between. CDR3 bases: TGTGCCAGCTCACGAAGAGAGGGCGGCACAGATACGCAGTATTTT. Protein product: CASSRREGGTDTQYF.

The chain is built from TRBV19 and TRBJ2-5, with D possibly called TRBD1 or TRBD2 (7 bases each). CDR3 size: 14 residues. Germline lookup yields CDR1 LNHDA and CDR2 SQIVND (reference sequence). CDR3 DNA: TGTGCTTCAAGTGGGCAGGGGGACTACAATGAGCAGTACTTC. Translation: CASSGQGDYNEQYF.

The chain is built from TRBV4-1 and TRBJ1-1; D unclear. Germline V gives CDR1 MGHRA, CDR2 YSYEKL. V lost 5 bases, J lost 6 bases, and 7 bases lay in between. CDR3 length equals 11 residues. CDR3 sequence: CASSGRAEAFF. CDR3 coding DNA: TGCGCCAGCAGCGGCCGGGCTGAAGCTTTCTTT.

This clonotype has a count of ten or more. J is TRBJ1-2 and V is TRBV29-1; the D is unclear. The CDR3 runs 15 residues. The germline V gene has CDR1 SQVTM and CDR2 ANQGSEA. Trimming shortened V by 1 base and J by 4 bases, and 16 bases separated the two germline ends. CDR3 DNA: TGCAGCGTTGAAGCAGGCGGGTTCGATTTCTATGGCTACACCTTC. It specifies CSVEAGGFDFYGYTF.

The chain couples TRBV24-1 to TRBJ2-2; weak D call: TRBD1 (5 bases). The CDR3 length is 15 residues. Trimming stripped 6 bases from V and 5 bases from J, with 15 bases between. CDR1 and CDR2 (germline): KGHDR, SFDVKD. The CDR3 spells CATSLAGIGTGELFF. CDR3 sequence (DNA): TGTGCCACCAGTTTGGCAGGGATCGGGACCGGGGAGCTGTTTTTT.

This clonotype was counted between two and nine times. V and J are TRBV6-6 and TRBJ2-5; 11 bases are shared with TRBD2. The V segment lost 6 bases and the J segment 2 bases; nucleotides outside the gene matches: 5. Germline V gives CDR1 MNHNY, CDR2 SVGAGI (reference sequence). CDR3 length equals 15 residues. As DNA, the CDR3 is TGTGCCAGCAGATCCGGGACTAGCGGTCAAGAGACCCAGTACTTC. Translation: CASRSGTSGQETQYF.

The chain carries TRBV6-2 or TRBV6-3 and TRBJ1-1; the match to TRBD1 covers 9 bases. CDR3 size: 15 residues. With V trimmed by 7 bases and J by 7 bases, 13 bases remained unmatched. Germline V lookup: CDR1 MNHEY, CDR2 SVGEGT. DNA for the CDR3: TGTGCCAGCACCACCCTTAGACAGGGGGTGAATGAAGCTTTCTTT. Its translation: CASTTLRQGVNEAFF.

This clonotype was recorded many times. J is TRBJ1-1 and V is TRBV7-9, with D possibly being TRBD1 (5 bases). The germline V gene encodes CDR1 SEHNR and CDR2 FQNEAQ (reference sequence). Trimming pared 5 bases from V and 1 base from J, leaving 11 bases between. This CDR3 region has 14 residues. DNA for the CDR3: TGTGCCAGCAGCCCCTGGGGGTGGAACACTGAAGCTTTCTTT. Encoded protein: CASSPWGWNTEAFF. The complete variable domain, with remaining parts taken from reference TRBV7-9 and TRBJ1-1, reads DTGVSQNPRHKITKRGQNVTFRCDPISEHNRLYWYRQTLGQGPEFLTYFQNEAQLEKSRLLSDRFSAERPKGSFSTLEIQRTEQGDSAMYLCASSPWGWNTEAFFGQGTRLTVV.

V gene TRBV27 combines with J gene TRBJ1-2, with D maybe TRBD1 (6 bases). V was pared by 6 bases and J by 4 bases, with 21 bases between. The V gene's germline CDR1 is MNHEY and CDR2 SMNVEV (reference sequence). This CDR3 has 16 residues. The CDR3 sequence is CASSLRGHASGYGYTF. DNA of the CDR3: TGTGCCAGCAGCCTAAGGGGACACGCCTCGGGCTATGGCTACACCTTC.

This clonotype is a singleton in its sample. Given a much more abundant clone one base away, this may be a read error. This chain links TRBV4-1 with TRBJ2-1; TRBD2 is a possible D gene (5 bases). Germline-derived CDR1 and CDR2 are MGHRA and YSYEKL. V was pared by 4 bases and J by 6 bases, with 16 bases between. CDR3 length: 15 residues. The CDR3 sequence: CASSPLLARGNEQFF. CDR3 bases: TGCGCCAGCAGCCCCCTCTTAGCGAGAGGCAATGAGCAGTTCTTC.

Regarding this clonotype: This may stem from a read error, because a much larger clone lies one nucleotide away. V and J are TRBV25-1 and TRBJ2-1, with unresolved D. The DNA end lines up better with TRBJ2-7; the J call may be wrong. CDR1 and CDR2 (germline): MGHDK, SYGVNS. The CDR3 length is 15 residues. The CDR3 DNA reads TGTGCCAGCAGTGAATTCGCTAGTACCTACAATGAGCAGTACTTC. Translation gives CASSEFASTYNEQYF.

This chain links TRBV4-3 with TRBJ2-7, with a tentative D call TRBD2 (6 bases). This CDR3 comprises 16 residues. Germline CDR1 and CDR2: LGHNA and YSLEER. V was trimmed by 0 bases and J by 3 bases, leaving 15 bases between them. CDR3 residues: CASSQEARGSNYEQYF. DNA for the CDR3: TGCGCCAGCAGCCAAGAGGCCCGGGGGTCGAACTACGAGCAGTACTTC.

Details on this clonotype: This may be a read error, as it is one base from a much larger clone. The rearrangement joins TRBV11-1 to TRBJ2-5; 14 bases are a match to TRBD2. The CDR3 runs to 13 residues. Unmatched junction bases numbered 6, after V lost 5 bases and J lost 13 bases. The germline V gene has CDR1 SGHAT and CDR2 FQDESV (reference sequence). In nucleotides, the CDR3 is TGTGCCAGCAGCCCGGGACTAGCGGGAGCTTGGTACTTC. Amino acid sequence: CASSPGLAGAWYF.

For the CDR3, the DNA is TGTGCCAGCAGCTCTACAGGGTCTACCGGGGAGCTGTTTTTT. This sequence encodes CASSSTGSTGELFF. This chain joins TRBV7-9 and TRBJ2-2; TRBD1 might be the D (6 bases). Germline V gene data show CDR1 as SEHNR and CDR2 as FQNEAQ (reference sequence). The CDR3 totals 14 residues. V shed 4 bases and J shed 5 bases, with 11 bases lying between them.

The count of this clonotype is one. This chain links TRBV6-1 with TRBJ2-1, with a possible D match to TRBD1 (6 bases). V lost 2 bases and J lost 8, with 10 bases in between. CDR1 and CDR2 (germline): MNHNS, SASEGT. The CDR3 has 13 amino acids. This chain's CDR3 is CASSESPGDEQFF. The CDR3 nucleotides read TGTGCCAGCAGTGAATCTCCAGGGGATGAGCAGTTCTTC.

The chain joins TRBV19 to TRBJ2-2; D possibly uses TRBD1 or TRBD2 (5 bases each). Deletions cut 6 bases from V and 4 bases from J, with 12 bases between. CDR1 and CDR2 (germline): LNHDA, SQIVND (reference sequence). CDR3 length equals 14 residues. For the CDR3, the DNA is TGTGCCAGTAGGACCGGGGCCACCACCGGGGAGCTGTTTTTT. Amino acids: CASRTGATTGELFF.

In this sample, this clonotype turned up a few times. V is TRBV5-1 and J is TRBJ1-1; D ambiguous. V lost 0 bases, J lost 6 bases, and 6 bases lay in between. The CDR3 consists of 12 residues. Germline loops: CDR1 SGHRS, CDR2 YFSETQ. Here the CDR3 reads CASSLGGPEAFF. As DNA, the CDR3 is TGCGCCAGCAGCTTGGGCGGTCCTGAAGCTTTCTTT.

This clonotype turned up a few times. J is TRBJ1-2 and V is TRBV12-3 or TRBV12-4; TRBD1 aligns across 9 bases. The CDR3 contains 13 residues. After removal of 5 bases from V and 8 bases from J, the junction contained 6 bases not matched to a gene. CDR3 in DNA: TGTGCCAGCAGTCAACAGGGGGCGGCGGGCTACACCTTC. The encoded protein is CASSQQGAAGYTF.

This clonotype appeared many times. The chain carries TRBV7-3 and TRBJ1-1; 8 nucleotides line up with TRBD1. Trimming took 4 bases from V and 6 from J; bases not matched to a gene: 10. Per germline, CDR1 SGHTA and CDR2 FQGTGA. The CDR3 is 15 amino acids. CDR3 sequence: CASSSSGGAGAEAFF. The CDR3, as DNA: TGTGCCAGCAGCTCATCAGGGGGCGCCGGGGCTGAAGCTTTCTTT.